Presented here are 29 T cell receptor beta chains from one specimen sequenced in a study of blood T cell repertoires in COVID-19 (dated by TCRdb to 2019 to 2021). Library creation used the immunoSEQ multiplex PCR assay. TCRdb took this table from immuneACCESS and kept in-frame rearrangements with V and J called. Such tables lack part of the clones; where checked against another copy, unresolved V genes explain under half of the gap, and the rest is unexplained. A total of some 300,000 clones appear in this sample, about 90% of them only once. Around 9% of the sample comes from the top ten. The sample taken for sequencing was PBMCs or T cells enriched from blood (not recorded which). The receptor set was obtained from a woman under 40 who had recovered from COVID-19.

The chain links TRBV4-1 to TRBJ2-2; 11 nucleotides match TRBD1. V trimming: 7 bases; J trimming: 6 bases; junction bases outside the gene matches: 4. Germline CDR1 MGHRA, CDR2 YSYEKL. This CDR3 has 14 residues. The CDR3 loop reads CASTRTGGSGELFF. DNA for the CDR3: TGCGCCAGCACCCGGACAGGGGGCTCCGGGGAGCTGTTTTTT.

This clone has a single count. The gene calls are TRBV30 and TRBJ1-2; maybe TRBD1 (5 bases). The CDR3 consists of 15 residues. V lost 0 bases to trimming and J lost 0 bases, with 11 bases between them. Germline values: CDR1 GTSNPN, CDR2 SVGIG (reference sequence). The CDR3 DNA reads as TGTGCCTGGAGTGTATTTCGGGGGACTAACTATGGCTACACCTTC. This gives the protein CAWSVFRGTNYGYTF.

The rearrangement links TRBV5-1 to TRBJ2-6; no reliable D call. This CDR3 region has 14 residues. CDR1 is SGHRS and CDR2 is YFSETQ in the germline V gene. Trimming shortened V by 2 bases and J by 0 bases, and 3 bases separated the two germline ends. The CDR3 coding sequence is TGCGCCAGCAGCTTCAGCTCTGGGGCCAACGTCCTGACTTTC. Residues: CASSFSSGANVLTF.

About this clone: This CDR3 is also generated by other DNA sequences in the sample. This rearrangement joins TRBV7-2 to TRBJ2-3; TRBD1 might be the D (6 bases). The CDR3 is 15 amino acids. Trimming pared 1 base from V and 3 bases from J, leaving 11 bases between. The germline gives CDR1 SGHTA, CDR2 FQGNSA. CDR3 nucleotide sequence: TGTGCCAGCAGCTTAGTAGGTCAGGGGACAGATACGCAGTATTTT. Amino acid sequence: CASSLVGQGTDTQYF.

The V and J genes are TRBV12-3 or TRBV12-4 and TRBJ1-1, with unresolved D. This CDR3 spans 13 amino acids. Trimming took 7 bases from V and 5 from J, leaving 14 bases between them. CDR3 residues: CASTKAGGTEAFF. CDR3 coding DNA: TGTGCCAGCACTAAGGCGGGAGGGACTGAAGCTTTCTTT.

This CDR3 reads CASSLGREGREQYF. The CDR3 nucleotides read TGTGCCAGCAGCTTAGGTCGGGAGGGCCGCGAGCAGTACTTC. The chain has TRBV13 and TRBJ2-7, with 8 positions matching TRBD2. From germline, CDR1 is PRHDT and CDR2 FYEKMQ (reference sequence). The V gene end was trimmed by 0 bases and the J gene end by 6 bases; junction bases not matched to a gene: 4. The CDR3 consists of 14 residues. The variable domain in full, completed from reference TRBV13 and TRBJ2-7, reads AAGVIQSPRHLIKEKRETATLKCYPIPRHDTVYWYQQGPGQDPQFLISFYEKMQSDKGSIPDRFSAQQFSDYHSELNMSSLELGDSALYFCASSLGREGREQYFGPGTRLTVT.

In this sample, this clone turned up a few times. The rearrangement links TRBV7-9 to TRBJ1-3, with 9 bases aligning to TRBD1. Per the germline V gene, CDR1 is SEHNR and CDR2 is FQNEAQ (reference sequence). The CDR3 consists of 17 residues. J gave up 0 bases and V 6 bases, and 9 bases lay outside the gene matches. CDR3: CASSLSGQGISGNTIYF. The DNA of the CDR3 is TGTGCCAGCAGTTTGTCGGGACAGGGAATCTCTGGAAACACCATATATTTT.

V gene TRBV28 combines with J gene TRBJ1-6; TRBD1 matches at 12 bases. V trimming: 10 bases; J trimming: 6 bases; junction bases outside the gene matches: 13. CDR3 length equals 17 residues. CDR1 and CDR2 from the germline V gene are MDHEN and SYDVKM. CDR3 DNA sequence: TGTGCCACGACAACTTTAGGGACAGGGGGCTTTAATTCACCCCTCCACTTT. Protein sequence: CATTTLGTGGFNSPLHF.

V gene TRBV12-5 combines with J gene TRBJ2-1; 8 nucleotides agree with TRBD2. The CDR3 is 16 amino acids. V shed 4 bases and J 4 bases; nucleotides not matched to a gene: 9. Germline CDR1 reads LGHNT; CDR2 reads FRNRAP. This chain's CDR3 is CASGSVSGGRYNEQFF. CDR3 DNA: TGTGCTAGTGGTTCCGTCTCGGGCGGGAGGTACAATGAGCAGTTCTTC.

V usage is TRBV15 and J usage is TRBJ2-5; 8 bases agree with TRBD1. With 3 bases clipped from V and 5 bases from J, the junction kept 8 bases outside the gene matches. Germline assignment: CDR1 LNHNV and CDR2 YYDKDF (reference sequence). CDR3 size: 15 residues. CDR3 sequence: CATSREDREGETQYF. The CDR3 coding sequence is TGTGCCACCAGCAGGGAGGACAGGGAAGGGGAGACCCAGTACTTC.

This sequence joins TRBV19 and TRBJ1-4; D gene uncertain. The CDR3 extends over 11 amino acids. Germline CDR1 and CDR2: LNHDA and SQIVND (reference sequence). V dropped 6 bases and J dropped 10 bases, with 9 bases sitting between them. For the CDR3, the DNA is TGTGCCAGTAGCGAGGAGGTAAAACTGTTTTTT. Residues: CASSEEVKLFF.

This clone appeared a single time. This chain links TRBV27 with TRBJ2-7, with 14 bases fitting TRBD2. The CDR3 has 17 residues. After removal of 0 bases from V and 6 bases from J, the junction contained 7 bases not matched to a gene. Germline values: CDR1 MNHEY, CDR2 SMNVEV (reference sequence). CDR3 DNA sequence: TGTGCCAGCAGTTTATCCCCGGGACTAGCGGGAGCTCCCGAGCAGTACTTC. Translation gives CASSLSPGLAGAPEQYF.

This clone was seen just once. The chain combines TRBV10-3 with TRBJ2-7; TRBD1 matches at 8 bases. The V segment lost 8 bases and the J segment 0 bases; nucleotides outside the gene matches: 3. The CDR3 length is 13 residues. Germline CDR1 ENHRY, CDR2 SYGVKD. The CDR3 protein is CAIQGAPSYEQYF. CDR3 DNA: TGTGCCATCCAGGGGGCCCCCTCCTACGAGCAGTACTTC.

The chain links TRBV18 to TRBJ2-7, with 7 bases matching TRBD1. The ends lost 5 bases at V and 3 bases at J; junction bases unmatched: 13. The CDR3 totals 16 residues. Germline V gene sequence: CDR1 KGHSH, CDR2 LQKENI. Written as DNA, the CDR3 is TGTGCCAGCTCAATCACCACAGGGGTGGGGAGCTACGAGCAGTACTTC. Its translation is CASSITTGVGSYEQYF. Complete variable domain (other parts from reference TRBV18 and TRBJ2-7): NAGVMQNPRHLVRRRGQEARLRCSPMKGHSHVYWYRQLPEEGLKFMVYLQKENIIDESGMPKERFSAEFPKEGPSILRIQQVVRGDSAAYFCASSITTGVGSYEQYFGPGTRLTVT.

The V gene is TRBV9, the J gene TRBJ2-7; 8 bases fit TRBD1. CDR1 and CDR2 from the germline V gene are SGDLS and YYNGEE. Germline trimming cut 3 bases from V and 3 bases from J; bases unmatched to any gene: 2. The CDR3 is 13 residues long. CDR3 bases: TGTGCCAGCAGCGGCGGACAGGGCTACGAGCAGTACTTC. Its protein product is CASSGGQGYEQYF. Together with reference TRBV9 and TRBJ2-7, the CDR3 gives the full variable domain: DSGVTQTPKHLITATGQRVTLRCSPRSGDLSVYWYQQSLDQGLQFLIQYYNGEERAKGNILERFSAQQFPDLHSELNLSSLELGDSALYFCASSGGQGYEQYFGPGTRLTVT.

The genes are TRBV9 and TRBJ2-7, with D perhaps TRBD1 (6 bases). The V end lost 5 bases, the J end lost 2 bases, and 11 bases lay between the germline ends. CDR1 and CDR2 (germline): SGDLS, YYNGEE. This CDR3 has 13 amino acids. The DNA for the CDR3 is TGTGCCAGCAGTGGAGACAGGACCTACGAGCAGTACTTC. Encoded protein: CASSGDRTYEQYF.

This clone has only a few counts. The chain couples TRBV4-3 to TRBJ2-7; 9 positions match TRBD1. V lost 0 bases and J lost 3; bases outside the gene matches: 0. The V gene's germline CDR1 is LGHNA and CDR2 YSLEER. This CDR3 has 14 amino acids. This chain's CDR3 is CASSQETGGYEQYF. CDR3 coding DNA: TGCGCCAGCAGCCAAGAGACAGGGGGCTACGAGCAGTACTTC.

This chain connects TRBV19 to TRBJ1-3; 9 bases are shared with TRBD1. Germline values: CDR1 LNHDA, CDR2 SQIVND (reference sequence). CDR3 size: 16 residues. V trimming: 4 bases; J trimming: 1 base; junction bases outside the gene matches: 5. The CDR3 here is CASSTGQGISGNTIYF. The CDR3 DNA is TGTGCCAGTAGTACGGGACAGGGTATATCTGGAAACACCATATATTTT.

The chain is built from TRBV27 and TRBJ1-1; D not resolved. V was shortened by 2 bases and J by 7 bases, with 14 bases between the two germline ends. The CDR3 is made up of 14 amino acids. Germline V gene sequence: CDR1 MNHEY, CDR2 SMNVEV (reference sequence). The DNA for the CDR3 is TGTGCCAGCAGTTTAGTTTCACCAGCGTATGAAGCTTTCTTT. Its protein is CASSLVSPAYEAFF.

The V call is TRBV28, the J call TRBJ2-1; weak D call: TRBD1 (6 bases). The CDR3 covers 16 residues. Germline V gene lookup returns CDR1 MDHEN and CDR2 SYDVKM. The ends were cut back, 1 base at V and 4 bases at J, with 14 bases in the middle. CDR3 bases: TGTGCCAGCAGTTTATCAGGCCAGGGGAAATACAATGAGCAGTTCTTC. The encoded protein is CASSLSGQGKYNEQFF.

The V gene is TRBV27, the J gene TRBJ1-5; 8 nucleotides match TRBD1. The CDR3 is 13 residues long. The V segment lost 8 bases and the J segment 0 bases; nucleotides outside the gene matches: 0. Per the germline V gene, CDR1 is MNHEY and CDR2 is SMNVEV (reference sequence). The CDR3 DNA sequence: TGTGCCAGCGGACAGGGTAGCAATCAGCCCCAGCATTTT. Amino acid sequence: CASGQGSNQPQHF.

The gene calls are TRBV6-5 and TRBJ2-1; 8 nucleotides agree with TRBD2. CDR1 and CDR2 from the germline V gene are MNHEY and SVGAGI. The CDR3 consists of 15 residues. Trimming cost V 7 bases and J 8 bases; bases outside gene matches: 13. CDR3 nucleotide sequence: TGTGCCAGCACTTCCGCCGGAGCGGGAGTGGATGAGCAGTTCTTC. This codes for CASTSAGAGVDEQFF.

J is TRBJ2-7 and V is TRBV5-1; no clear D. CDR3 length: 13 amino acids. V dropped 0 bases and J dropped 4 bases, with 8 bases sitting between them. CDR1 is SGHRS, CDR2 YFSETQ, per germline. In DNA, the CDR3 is TGCGCCAGCAGCTTGGCCGGTCGGTACGAGCAGTACTTC. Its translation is CASSLAGRYEQYF.

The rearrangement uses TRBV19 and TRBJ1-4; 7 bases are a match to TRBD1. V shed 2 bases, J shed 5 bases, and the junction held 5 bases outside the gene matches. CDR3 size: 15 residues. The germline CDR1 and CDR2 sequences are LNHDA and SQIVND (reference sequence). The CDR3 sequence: CASSIPTGPNEKLFF. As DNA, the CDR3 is TGTGCCAGTAGTATACCGACAGGGCCAAATGAAAAACTGTTTTTT.

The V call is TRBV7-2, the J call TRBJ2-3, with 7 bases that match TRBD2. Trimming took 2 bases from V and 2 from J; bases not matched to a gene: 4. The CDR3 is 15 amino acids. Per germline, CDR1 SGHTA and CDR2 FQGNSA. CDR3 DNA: TGTGCCAGCAGCTTAATCGGGAGGAACACAGATACGCAGTATTTT. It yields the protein CASSLIGRNTDTQYF.

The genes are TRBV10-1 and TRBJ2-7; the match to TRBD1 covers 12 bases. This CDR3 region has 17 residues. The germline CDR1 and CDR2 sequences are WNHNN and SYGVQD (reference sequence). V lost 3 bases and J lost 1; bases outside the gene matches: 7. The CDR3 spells CASSDGTGGRGSYEQYF. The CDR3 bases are TGCGCCAGCAGTGACGGGACAGGGGGCAGAGGGTCCTACGAGCAGTACTTC.

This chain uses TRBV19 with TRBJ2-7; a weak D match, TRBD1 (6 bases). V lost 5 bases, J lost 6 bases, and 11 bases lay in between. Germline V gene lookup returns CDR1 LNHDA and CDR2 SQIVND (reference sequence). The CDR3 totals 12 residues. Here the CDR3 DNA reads TGTGCCAGTAGTGAGGGGGTCGGCGAGCAGTACTTC. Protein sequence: CASSEGVGEQYF.

For the CDR3, the DNA is TGTGCCAGCAAAACAGGGGTAACCGAGCAGTACTTC. Translation: CASKTGVTEQYF. V and J are TRBV6-5 and TRBJ2-7, with 7 bases lining up with TRBD1. The J segment lost 6 bases and the V segment lost 7 bases, leaving 6 bases of the junction unmatched. The CDR3 sequence is 12 residues long. Germline V lookup: CDR1 MNHEY, CDR2 SVGAGI.

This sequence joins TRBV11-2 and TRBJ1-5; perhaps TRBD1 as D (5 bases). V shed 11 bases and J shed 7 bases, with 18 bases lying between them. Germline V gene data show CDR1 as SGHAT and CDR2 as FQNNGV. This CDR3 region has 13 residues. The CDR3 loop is CAGLLRGEQPQHF. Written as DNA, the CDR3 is TGTGCCGGACTACTCCGGGGGGAGCAGCCCCAGCATTTT.